This section outlines one TCR beta chain sequence together with its context. The antigen remains undetermined. The data stem from a study of T cells in Graves' hyperthyroidism and ophthalmopathy. Study information: Peripheral blood specimens were obtained at initial diagnosis, prior to any treatment. Study-level findings and limits: Before onset, by a median of around six months, the model predicted ophthalmopathy.

Amplification of TCR beta CDR3 regions used RNA as the template. With the HTBI primer set, the TCR CDR3 went through a first round of RT-PCR. TCRdb independently ran MiXCR on the multiplex PCR reads; one entry per CDR3 protein. The sample shows about 400,000 distinct CDR3 sequences, roughly 15% of them seen only once. Ophthalmopathy patients showed a Clinical Activity Score of at least 3, NOSPECS grade of at least 4 and duration under 3 months. Germline-derived CDR1 and CDR2 are LNHNV and YYDKDF (reference sequence). Trimming removed 1 base from V and 9 bases from J, with 13 bases in between. The CDR3 contains 15 residues.

The sequenced sample was blood. This chain connects TRBV15 to TRBJ1-6; the D gene is possibly TRBD1 (6 bases). The sequence derives from a woman aged 60-70 years with Graves' ophthalmopathy. For the CDR3, the DNA is TGTGCCACCAGCAGAGCGCGGGGGGCTGGTTCACCCCTCCACTTT. As protein: CATSRARGAGSPLHF.